Listed below are T cell receptor beta chains from one sample, sequenced in a study of identical twins. TCRdb analysed the 5' RACE reads with MiXCR anew, one entry per CDR3 protein. The sample has 1.5 million to 2 million distinct CDR3 sequences; roughly 35% are singletons. The sequenced sample was cord blood. The receptors stem from a newborn girl in good health. The CDR3 runs from the conserved cysteine through the conserved F or W. The D gene is left open where the match is weak. Where a row states a size, it is once, few, many or the class of an expanded clone; other rows omit it.

d_call: TRBD1; v_call: TRBV30; clone_size: -; j_call: TRBJ2-7; cdr3_aa: CAWRRQGVSYEQYF; cdr3_nt: TGTGCCTGGAGACGACAGGGAGTTTCGTACGAGCAGTACTTC
d_call: TRBD2; v_call: TRBV4-2; clone_size: few; j_call: TRBJ2-1; cdr3_aa: CASSPWTSGGVDAYNEQFF; cdr3_nt: TGTGCCAGCAGCCCCTGGACTAGCGGGGGGGTCGATGCCTACAATGAGCAGTTCTTC
d_call: TRBD1; v_call: TRBV27; clone_size: -; j_call: TRBJ1-1; cdr3_aa: CASSLHRQGNTEAFF; cdr3_nt: TGTGCCAGCAGTTTACACAGACAGGGTAACACTGAAGCTTTCTTT
d_call: TRBD2; v_call: TRBV20-1; clone_size: -; j_call: TRBJ2-3; cdr3_aa: CSASGLAGTITDTQYF; cdr3_nt: TGCAGTGCTAGCGGACTAGCGGGGACGATCACAGATACGCAGTATTTT
d_call: TRBD2; v_call: TRBV6-2/TRBV6-3; clone_size: -; j_call: TRBJ2-3; cdr3_aa: CASAGTSPQDTQYF; cdr3_nt: TGTGCCAGCGCGGGGACTAGCCCACAAGATACGCAGTATTTT
d_call: -; v_call: TRBV9; clone_size: few; j_call: TRBJ2-3; cdr3_aa: CASSVAHGRADTQYF; cdr3_nt: TGTGCCAGCAGCGTAGCGCACGGTAGGGCAGATACGCAGTATTTT
d_call: -; v_call: TRBV11-2; clone_size: -; j_call: TRBJ1-1; cdr3_aa: CASSPAGNSRAFF; cdr3_nt: TGTGCCAGCAGCCCCGCGGGGAACTCGAGGGCTTTCTTT
d_call: -; v_call: TRBV6-1; clone_size: few; j_call: TRBJ2-3; cdr3_aa: CAGKRRYPSTDTQYF; cdr3_nt: TGTGCCGGCAAACGCCGCTATCCTAGCACAGATACGCAGTATTTT
d_call: TRBD2; v_call: TRBV6-5; clone_size: -; j_call: TRBJ2-7; cdr3_aa: CASSYLLAASYEQYF; cdr3_nt: TGTGCCAGCAGTTACCTACTAGCGGCCTCCTACGAGCAGTACTTC
d_call: TRBD2; v_call: TRBV6-5; clone_size: few; j_call: TRBJ2-3; cdr3_aa: CASSYTSGSPDTQYF; cdr3_nt: TGTGCCAGCAGTTATACTAGCGGGAGCCCAGATACGCAGTATTTT
d_call: -; v_call: TRBV27; clone_size: -; j_call: TRBJ2-4; cdr3_aa: CASSLSGMGEQYF; cdr3_nt: TGTGCCAGCAGTTTATCCGGGATGGGAGAGCAGTACTTC
d_call: -; v_call: TRBV24-1; clone_size: few; j_call: TRBJ2-7; cdr3_aa: CATSYGPQDEQYF; cdr3_nt: TGTGCCACCAGTTACGGGCCTCAGGACGAGCAGTACTTC
d_call: -; v_call: TRBV12-3/TRBV12-4; clone_size: few; j_call: TRBJ2-7; cdr3_aa: CASSFLGGNFGEQYF; cdr3_nt: TGTGCCAGCAGTTTCTTGGGCGGGAATTTTGGCGAGCAGTACTTC
d_call: -; v_call: TRBV28; clone_size: -; j_call: TRBJ2-7; cdr3_aa: CASSLSFSSDEQYF; cdr3_nt: TGTGCCAGCAGTTTATCCTTCTCATCGGACGAGCAGTACTTC
d_call: TRBD1; v_call: TRBV10-2; clone_size: -; j_call: TRBJ2-2; cdr3_aa: CASRAGTETGELFF; cdr3_nt: TGCGCCAGCAGAGCCGGGACAGAGACCGGGGAGCTGTTTTTT
d_call: -; v_call: TRBV7-9; clone_size: -; j_call: TRBJ2-3; cdr3_aa: CASSPQGGRTDTQYF; cdr3_nt: TGTGCCAGCAGCCCGCAGGGGGGCCGTACAGATACGCAGTATTTT
d_call: -; v_call: TRBV7-8; clone_size: -; j_call: TRBJ2-4; cdr3_aa: CASSLEASRIQYF; cdr3_nt: TGTGCCAGCAGCTTAGAAGCGAGTCGCATTCAGTACTTC
d_call: TRBD2; v_call: TRBV20-1; clone_size: -; j_call: TRBJ2-1; cdr3_aa: CSANSWTSGYNEQFF; cdr3_nt: TGCAGTGCCAATTCGTGGACTAGCGGTTACAATGAGCAGTTCTTC
d_call: -; v_call: TRBV12-5; clone_size: -; j_call: TRBJ2-1; cdr3_aa: CASGLQLGDASYNEQFF; cdr3_nt: TGTGCTAGTGGTCTCCAACTGGGGGACGCCTCCTACAATGAGCAGTTCTTC
d_call: -; v_call: TRBV6-2/TRBV6-3; clone_size: few; j_call: TRBJ1-1; cdr3_aa: CASSYGILRAVNTEAFF; cdr3_nt: TGTGCCAGCAGTTACGGGATTTTAAGGGCCGTGAACACTGAAGCTTTCTTT
d_call: -; v_call: TRBV5-1; clone_size: few; j_call: TRBJ2-5; cdr3_aa: CASSPDYSAMDRVQETQYF; cdr3_nt: TGCGCCAGCAGCCCGGACTACTCGGCGATGGATAGGGTCCAAGAGACCCAGTACTTC
d_call: TRBD2; v_call: TRBV10-2; clone_size: -; j_call: TRBJ2-7; cdr3_aa: CASSESFGLAGYEQYF; cdr3_nt: TGCGCCAGCAGTGAGTCCTTTGGACTAGCGGGGTACGAGCAGTACTTC
d_call: -; v_call: TRBV3-1; clone_size: -; j_call: TRBJ1-5; cdr3_aa: CASSQGLRESNQPQHF; cdr3_nt: TGTGCCAGCAGCCAAGGGTTGAGGGAAAGCAATCAGCCCCAGCATTTT
d_call: -; v_call: TRBV7-2; clone_size: -; j_call: TRBJ1-5; cdr3_aa: CASSSYREILQPQHF; cdr3_nt: TGTGCCAGCAGCTCCTACAGGGAAATATTGCAGCCCCAGCATTTT
d_call: -; v_call: TRBV20-1; clone_size: -; j_call: TRBJ2-1; cdr3_aa: CSARVRASLYNEQFF; cdr3_nt: TGCAGTGCTAGAGTTCGGGCTAGCCTCTACAATGAGCAGTTCTTC
d_call: TRBD1; v_call: TRBV29-1; clone_size: -; j_call: TRBJ2-3; cdr3_aa: CSVERTGEPSSTDTQYF; cdr3_nt: TGCAGCGTTGAAAGGACAGGGGAACCCTCTAGCACAGATACGCAGTATTTT
d_call: -; v_call: TRBV28; clone_size: -; j_call: TRBJ2-3; cdr3_aa: CASSPSYSDTQYF; cdr3_nt: TGTGCCAGCAGTCCATCGTATTCAGATACGCAGTATTTT
d_call: -; v_call: TRBV2; clone_size: -; j_call: TRBJ1-5; cdr3_aa: CASSGLQGGQPQHF; cdr3_nt: TGTGCCAGCAGTGGGCTACAGGGAGGTCAGCCCCAGCATTTT
d_call: TRBD1; v_call: TRBV2; clone_size: few; j_call: TRBJ2-7; cdr3_aa: CASSDQGAYYEQYF; cdr3_nt: TGTGCCAGCAGTGACCAGGGGGCCTACTACGAGCAGTACTTC
d_call: -; v_call: TRBV11-2; clone_size: -; j_call: TRBJ2-2; cdr3_aa: CASSLGSNGELFF; cdr3_nt: TGTGCCAGCAGCTTAGGCTCGAACGGGGAGCTGTTTTTT
d_call: -; v_call: TRBV7-9; clone_size: -; j_call: TRBJ1-1; cdr3_aa: CASSFRVGVFMNTEAFF; cdr3_nt: TGTGCCAGCAGCTTCAGGGTCGGAGTGTTCATGAACACTGAAGCTTTCTTT
d_call: TRBD2; v_call: TRBV4-2; clone_size: few; j_call: TRBJ2-1; cdr3_aa: CASSQRTSGESYNEQFF; cdr3_nt: TGTGCCAGCAGCCAGAGGACTAGCGGGGAGTCCTACAATGAGCAGTTCTTC
d_call: -; v_call: TRBV20-1; clone_size: -; j_call: TRBJ1-1; cdr3_aa: CSALGQSNTEAFF; cdr3_nt: TGCAGTGCCCTGGGACAATCGAACACTGAAGCTTTCTTT
d_call: TRBD2; v_call: TRBV20-1; clone_size: -; j_call: TRBJ2-7; cdr3_aa: CSARVWDWAGGLNEQYF; cdr3_nt: TGCAGTGCTAGAGTATGGGACTGGGCGGGAGGTTTAAACGAGCAGTACTTC
d_call: TRBD2; v_call: TRBV11-2; clone_size: few; j_call: TRBJ2-3; cdr3_aa: CASVLAGGRDTQYF; cdr3_nt: TGTGCCAGTGTGCTGGCGGGGGGGCGCGATACGCAGTATTTT
d_call: TRBD2; v_call: TRBV13; clone_size: many; j_call: TRBJ2-7; cdr3_aa: CASSSGLVAEQYF; cdr3_nt: TGTGCCAGCAGCTCGGGACTAGTAGCCGAGCAGTACTTC